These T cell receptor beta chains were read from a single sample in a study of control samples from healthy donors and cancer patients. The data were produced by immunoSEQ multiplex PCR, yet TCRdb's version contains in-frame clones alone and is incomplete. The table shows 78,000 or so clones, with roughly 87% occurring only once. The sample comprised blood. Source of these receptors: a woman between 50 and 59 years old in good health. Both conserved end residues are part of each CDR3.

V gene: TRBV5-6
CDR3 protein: CASSLAGRVRHEQYF

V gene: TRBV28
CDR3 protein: CASSGQGAPNQPQHF

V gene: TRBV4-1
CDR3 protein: CASSQLLVPEQFF

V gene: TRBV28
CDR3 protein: CASSQFGAEAFF

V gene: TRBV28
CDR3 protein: CASSPPGGSQPQHF

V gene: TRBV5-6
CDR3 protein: CASSDSTSGHQFF

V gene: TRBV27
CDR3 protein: CASRPTGGGEQYF

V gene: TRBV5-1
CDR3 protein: CASRWGTTNEKLFF

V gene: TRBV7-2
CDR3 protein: CASSLALLSSYNSPLHF

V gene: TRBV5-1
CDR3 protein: CASSLGPGDEKLFF

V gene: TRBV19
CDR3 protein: CASMESGRVDTQYF

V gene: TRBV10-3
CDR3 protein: CAIRLAGGTRNSDTQYF

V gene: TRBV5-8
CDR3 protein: CASRRDPDNEQFF

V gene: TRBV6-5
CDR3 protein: CASSRGTGPPHF

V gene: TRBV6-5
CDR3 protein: CASTPRGTGGHGQFF

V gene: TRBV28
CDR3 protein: CASSRDSPSF

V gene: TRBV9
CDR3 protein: CASSVSAGGGSYEQYF

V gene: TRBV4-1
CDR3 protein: CASSQVLGSYEQYF

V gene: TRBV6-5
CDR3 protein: CASSYSARADTQYF

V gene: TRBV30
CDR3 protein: CAWSPVSGLWEQYF

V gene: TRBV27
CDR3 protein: CASSLTVQGGNGYTF

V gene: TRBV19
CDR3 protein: CASSKGTSNTEAFF

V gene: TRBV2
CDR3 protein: CASSGQGAVEKLFF

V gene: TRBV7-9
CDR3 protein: CASSPGQRNTEAFF

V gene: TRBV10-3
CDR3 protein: CAISAFPPSGYSTDTQYF

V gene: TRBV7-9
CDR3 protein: CASSLVPSEITGELFF

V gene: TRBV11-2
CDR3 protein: CASSLEKGFSYEQYF

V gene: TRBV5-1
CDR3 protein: CASSLGNIQYF

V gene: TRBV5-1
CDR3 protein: CASSPVGGRINEQFF

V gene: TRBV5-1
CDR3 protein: CASSLQGAGYEQYF